Listed below are T cell receptor beta chains from one sample, sequenced in a study of T cells in Graves' hyperthyroidism and ophthalmopathy. One entry per CDR3 protein results from TCRdb running MiXCR on the multiplex PCR reads. The table has 130,000 to 150,000 distinct CDR3 sequences, more than 20% seen once. Sequencing was carried out using blood. The receptors here all came from a woman in her 50s with Graves' hyperthyroidism that later progressed to Graves' ophthalmopathy. The conserved cysteine and the conserved F or W are not part of the CDR3 here. A row's size may be missing; if present it is once, few, many or a size class.

j_call v_call clone_size cdr3_aa
TRBJ1-4 TRBV18 - ASSLGDSSNEKLF
TRBJ2-5 TRBV27 many ASSFLRGVNTPQETQY
TRBJ2-2 TRBV28 many ASRIKTSGPTGELF
TRBJ2-1 TRBV20-1 many SASDSYNEQF
TRBJ2-1 TRBV7-3 many ASSLIGVGSGGYSYNEQF
TRBJ2-1 TRBV7-6 many ASSMNRNDEQF
TRBJ2-4 TRBV5-6 - ASSHDRVMKNIQY
TRBJ2-5 TRBV11-2 few ASSIGGRPQETQY
TRBJ2-3 TRBV11-2 many ASSLWGSDTDTQY
TRBJ2-3 TRBV27 many ASSPYLLVDRDTQY
TRBJ2-7 TRBV7-2 - ASSLVSSSSYEQY
TRBJ2-5 TRBV12-3/TRBV12-4 many ASSLAHLDQETQY
TRBJ2-7 TRBV20-1 - SARRDREQY
TRBJ2-3 TRBV5-5 many ASSDNSFQGDTQY
TRBJ2-1 TRBV11-3 many ASSLDGLDEQF
TRBJ2-1 TRBV18 few ASSDDHSGSRHEQF
TRBJ2-1 TRBV20-1 many SARDAPRGAVSYNEQF
TRBJ2-7 TRBV7-2 many ASRSASGPGAEQY
TRBJ2-1 TRBV29-1 many SVETLGRDHGQF
TRBJ1-1 TRBV12-3/TRBV12-4 many ASSLAGGKSEAF
TRBJ2-1 TRBV7-8 - ASSLIGAGGFLG
TRBJ1-2 TRBV6-2/TRBV6-3 - ASSYPDRSYGYT
TRBJ2-7 TRBV2 many ASSGGTLQEQY
TRBJ2-1 TRBV19 few ASSISSGVKEQF
TRBJ2-7 TRBV7-3 few ASSYWTGKDSLYEQY
TRBJ1-4 TRBV28 many ASSLSGVEKLF
TRBJ1-1 TRBV24-1 - ATSSVSNTEAF
TRBJ2-7 TRBV6-1 many ASSAGYRAGTYEQY
TRBJ1-1 TRBV3-1 many ASSQDGTGVAF
TRBJ2-7 TRBV19 - ASTPEGSYEQY
TRBJ2-4 TRBV7-8 many ASSLEGSPTKNIQY
TRBJ1-3 TRBV7-4 once ASSKPGTEYSGNTIY
TRBJ2-4 TRBV10-2 - ATEDRAGGIQY
TRBJ1-4 TRBV28 many ASSDRDGEKLF
TRBJ2-5 TRBV2 once ASHRTYQETQY
TRBJ2-1 TRBV16 many ASSQSGVRNEQF
TRBJ2-1 TRBV6-1 - ASRQTSGSLNEQF
TRBJ2-5 TRBV18 many ASSPMGLAGGETQY
TRBJ1-5 TRBV20-1 few SAKEGGRDQPQH
TRBJ2-7 TRBV29-1 few SGTTGVDYEQY
TRBJ2-3 TRBV28 - ASSRGLAGDTDTQY
TRBJ1-4 TRBV5-1 many ASSSQGQVNEKLF
TRBJ2-1 TRBV30 many AWSVLGLAGGGNEQF
TRBJ2-7 TRBV13 - ASSLDAEQY
TRBJ2-3 TRBV6-5 few ASSADQRRAQY
TRBJ2-1 TRBV20-1 - SARVLGGGYNEQF
TRBJ2-1 TRBV20-1 few SANPPDLHRGDEQF
TRBJ2-3 TRBV6-1 - ASSEYRGDTDTQY
TRBJ2-2 TRBV11-2 many ASRMGLNTGELF
TRBJ2-7 TRBV6-1 many ASRGLAESTYEQY
TRBJ2-2 TRBV12-3/TRBV12-4 - ASSLRGGNTGELF
TRBJ1-1 TRBV28 many ASSSRHLEAF
TRBJ2-5 TRBV28 - ASSQGPYQETQY
TRBJ2-7 TRBV6-5 many ASSYTGTIDEQY
TRBJ2-2 TRBV6-2/TRBV6-3 few ASSYSTSGSPGELF
TRBJ2-1 TRBV18 few ASSPLELAGAIEQF